The entry below describes one T cell receptor beta chain. What it binds is not known. This specimen belongs to a study of OX40 agonist ivuxolimab in advanced cancers. In the study overall: Cohort: roughly 80% men, mean age approximately 66, aged about 23 to 80. The study's findings and limits: Antigen targets of the expanded peripheral T cells went undetermined. Dose levels from 0.1 to 3.0 mg/kg saw CD4+ and CD8+ blood T cells expand clonally by week 6. In CD8+ T cells, expanded clones were on average more numerous than in CD4+.

Profiled with immunoSEQ multiplex PCR; TCRdb holds only in-frame clones, not every one. The profile covers around 79,000 clones, with roughly 90% appearing a single time and over 2% taken by the ten largest. The germline V gene encodes CDR1 LNHDA and CDR2 SQIVND (reference sequence). This CDR3 contains 17 residues. V was clipped by 0 bases and J by 2 bases, with 16 bases between them. This chain links TRBV19 with TRBJ1-2; a possible D gene is TRBD1 (6 bases). Here the sequenced sample was CD4+ or CD8+ T cells sorted from blood, taken in a trial of the OX40 agonist ivuxolimab. The receptor's source is an adult with an advanced solid tumor such as melanoma, head and neck, liver or kidney cancer. The CDR3 DNA reads as TGTGCCAGTAGTATAGATCCCGCTACAGGGCTCAACTATGGCTACACCTTC. Translation gives CASSIDPATGLNYGYTF.